The 6 T cell receptor beta chains below come from one sample, sequenced in a study of OX40 agonist ivuxolimab in advanced cancers. The assay was immunoSEQ multiplex PCR, and TCRdb's table has in-frame clones only and misses some. The table lists 20,000 to 25,000 clones, roughly 80% of them singletons. This material consisted of CD4+ or CD8+ T cells sorted from blood, taken in a trial of the OX40 agonist ivuxolimab. All receptors derive from an adult with an advanced solid tumor such as melanoma, head and neck, liver or kidney cancer.

The chain joins TRBV27 to TRBJ1-5, with D possibly being TRBD1 (5 bases). The ends were cut back, 8 bases at V and 7 bases at J, with 12 bases in the middle. The germline V gene has CDR1 MNHEY and CDR2 SMNVEV (reference sequence). The length of the CDR3 is 12 residues. CDR3 sequence: CASAHGGQPQHF. CDR3 coding DNA: TGTGCCAGCGCCCACGGGGGGCAGCCCCAGCATTTT.

The chain links TRBV11-2 to TRBJ1-1; the D gene is possibly TRBD1 (6 bases). This CDR3 region has 14 residues. Per germline, CDR1 SGHAT and CDR2 FQNNGV. Trimming removed 2 bases from V and 11 bases from J, with 18 bases in between. The CDR3 reads CASSLPLFGGAAFF. In nucleotides, the CDR3 is TGTGCCAGCAGCTTACCATTATTTGGGGGCGCGGCTTTCTTT.

Notes on this clone: This same CDR3 is encoded by further DNA sequences in the sample. CDR3: CASRGDRGGNQPQHF. The CDR3 nucleotides read TGTGCCAGTAGGGGAGACAGGGGCGGCAATCAGCCCCAGCATTTT. V and J are TRBV19 and TRBJ1-5, with TRBD1 identical over 8 bases. The ends lost 6 bases at V and 2 bases at J; junction bases unmatched: 6. The length of the CDR3 is 15 residues. Germline-derived CDR1 and CDR2 are LNHDA and SQIVND (reference sequence).

In DNA, the CDR3 is TGTGCCAGCAGTGACCAACCGACTAGCCCGGTGCAGTTCTTC. Its translation: CASSDQPTSPVQFF. This rearrangement joins TRBV6-4 to TRBJ2-1; 7 nucleotides agree with TRBD2. The junction had 10 bases not matched to a gene; V was cut back by 2 bases and J by 12 bases. The CDR3 spans 14 residues. CDR1 is MRHNA, CDR2 SNTAGT, per germline.

The rearrangement joins TRBV6-1 to TRBJ1-1, with D hard to call. Germline lookup yields CDR1 MNHNS and CDR2 SASEGT. The CDR3 covers 10 residues. V was trimmed by 6 bases and J by 7 bases, leaving 6 bases between them. The CDR3 sequence is CASSFGEAFF. In nucleotides, the CDR3 is TGTGCCAGCAGCTTCGGTGAAGCTTTCTTT.

J is TRBJ2-1 and V is TRBV7-3, with 8 bases lining up with TRBD1. The V gene end was trimmed by 6 bases and the J gene end by 4 bases; junction bases not matched to a gene: 5. Germline CDR1 SGHTA, CDR2 FQGTGA. The CDR3 is 14 amino acids. CDR3 nucleotide sequence: TGTGCCAGCAGTGTAGGACAGGGTTACAATGAGCAGTTCTTC. Amino acids: CASSVGQGYNEQFF.